This T cell receptor beta chain is from a study of shared clonotypes between healthy human individuals (dated by TCRdb to 2020 to 2021). About the investigation overall: The cohort comprised a couple of women and a few men aged 18 to 49 years. For each donor, CD4 naive and CD4 memory were each run on three plates, CD8 naive on two plates, and CD8 memory on one plate. To estimate repertoire size and how much clonotypes are shared between individuals, the study performed deep sequencing of blood TCR repertoires from 4 to 6 healthy adults. To increase sequencing depth and limit assay-specific biases, TCR repertoire library preparation and sequencing were carried out by different laboratories using diverse techniques. Between about 0.8 and 9 billion PBMCs per donor were obtained by leukapheresis. The paper as a whole reports these results and caveats: Naive subsets generally had larger estimated clonotype richness than memory subsets did. Sampling was limited to blood, and TCR repertoires in tissue likely differ from TCR repertoires in blood. Compared with non-shared clonotypes, clonotypes shared by all four sorted-subset donors had higher generation probabilities. Pairwise subsampling indicated that sequencing depth was expected to affect the degree of clonotype sharing among donors. Because the study included only a small number of donors, the genetic and exposure-history diversity represented was limited. Across a handful of donors, roughly 5.1% of naive CD4, approximately 3.6% of naive CD8, under 2.5% of memory CD4, and under 0.45% of memory CD8 clonotypes were shared. Incomplete sequencing was indicated by rarefaction of sorted-subset datasets, despite the large sequencing depth.

CD8 naive samples consisted of CD45RO-negative cells that were positively selected for CCR7, yielding a CD45RA+CCR7+ population without TemRA cells. The donors were healthy, HIV-negative adults with no recently reported acute infections or vaccinations. Every donor was a Caucasian adult living in Nashville, Tennessee, USA. Blood was obtained by leukapheresis, after which PBMCs were separated by Ficoll-Histopaque density gradient centrifugation and cryopreserved in liquid nitrogen vapor phase. Purity and quantity of every magnetically sorted T cell population were checked by analytical flow cytometry. Each sorted fraction had its genomic DNA isolated and then quantified by UV absorbance on a Nanodrop 2000c. CDR3 length: 14 amino acids, cysteine to phenylalanine. Only the CDR3 region is kept as DNA, spanning 42 bases read in frame from base 1. Relative to germline, V is 5 bases shorter and J is 5 bases shorter, with 14 bases between their ends. CDR1 and CDR2 are drawn from the germline V gene: SGHDT, YYEEEE.

Concerning this clone: Its antigen is not yet known. Base qualities are not recorded, but no much larger clone differs from it by a single base.

Using the deep immunoSEQ assay, multiplex PCR amplified TCR CDR3 regions from genomic DNA. Extracted genomic DNA from each cell subset was spread evenly across all wells of several immunoSEQ 96-well plates, with each plate serving as a replicate. For sorted subsets, approximately 200 ng of genomic DNA, equivalent to 25,000 to 35,000 T cell genomes, went into each replicate PCR. The purified libraries were quantified using a Qubit 3.0 fluorometer, sized with a Bioanalyzer 2100, and then quantified again using the KAPA Library Quantification kit. Every immunoSEQ 96-well plate was sequenced on a dedicated single-read 150-cycle Illumina NextSeq 550 flow cell. In the original analysis: Because only junctional sequences without quality scores were contained in the immunoSEQ output, filtering matching that applied to full-length reads could not be performed. To assign V/J genes and CDR3, sequences were annotated using PyIR, a Python wrapper for IgBLAST v1.9, with IMGT germline references. Reads with weak V/J assignments (E-value above 1e-6), missing CDR3, stop codons, out-of-frame junctions, or ambiguous translated residues were removed. V3J clonotypes were defined as sequences sharing an identical inferred V gene, J gene, and CDR3 amino acid sequence. To compute the percentage overlap between repertoires, the number of shared unique clonotypes was divided by the size of the smaller repertoire. RTK rarefaction, the Chao1 estimator, and Recon v2.1 estimates of unobserved clonotypes were used to assess repertoire richness. Generation probabilities were computed with OLGA for all TCRbeta clonotypes obtained by the gDNA method from a handful of donors. TCRdb carries this immuneACCESS record with in-frame sequences only. Its versions omit some clonotypes, under half of them owing to an unresolved V gene in the studies checked, with the rest unexplained. That table furnishes V, J and clone size, whereas the DNA furnished D and trimming. Across this sample there are roughly 810,000 clones, with approximately 97% seen only once. Less than 0.25% of the sample belongs to the ten largest clones.

This sequence was found in a man younger than 45 in good health. Source material: naive CD8+ T cells sorted from blood. What this sample's cell subset or site label stands for: CD45RA+CCR7+. The V and J genes are TRBV5-6 and TRBJ2-1; the D segment may tentatively be TRBD1 or TRBD2, each giving 6 matched bases. The nucleotide sequence is TGTGCCAGCAGTCGTTACGGGGGCAACAATGAGCAGTTCTTC. Protein translation: CASSRYGGNNEQFF.